The 22 T cell receptor beta chains below all came from one sample that was sequenced in a study of T cell responses to AZD1222 COVID-19 vaccine. Here immunoSEQ multiplex PCR was the method, and the copy in TCRdb shows in-frame clones only, minus some. This sample yields fewer than 150,000 clones, of which roughly 85% are seen a single time; approximately 8% belongs to the top ten. The sequencing here drew on peripheral blood, taken on day 0 of AZD1222 vaccination. The receptors originated from an adult in good health.

V is TRBV28 and J is TRBJ1-2, with a tentative D call TRBD1 (6 bases). The ends were cut back, 7 bases at V and 8 bases at J, with 23 bases in the middle. Per germline, CDR1 MDHEN and CDR2 SYDVKM. This CDR3 is built from 15 residues. As DNA, the CDR3 is TGTGCCAGCACCGTCTCCCGGGGGGCGCTGAGCGGCTACACCTTC. Amino acids: CASTVSRGALSGYTF.

This chain links TRBV12-3 or TRBV12-4 with TRBJ2-7; no clear D. V was clipped by 3 bases and J by 3 bases, with 6 bases between them. The CDR3 runs to 12 residues. In DNA, the CDR3 is TGTGCCAGCAGTTTCTCGAACTACGAGCAGTACTTC. Protein: CASSFSNYEQYF.

The chain combines TRBV9 with TRBJ2-2; D unresolved. Germline V gene lookup returns CDR1 SGDLS and CDR2 YYNGEE. With 4 bases removed from V and 2 bases from J, the gap between germline ends came to 18 bases. CDR3 length equals 17 residues. In nucleotides, the CDR3 is TGTGCCAGCAGCAAGTCCGGGCAACCGAAAAACACCGGGGAGCTGTTTTTT. The encoded protein is CASSKSGQPKNTGELFF.

J is TRBJ1-5 and V is TRBV30; D not resolved. V was pared by 0 bases and J by 10 bases, with 10 bases between. Germline CDR1 GTSNPN, CDR2 SVGIG (reference sequence). The CDR3 is made up of 12 amino acids. This CDR3 is CAWSVLGSPQHF. The CDR3 bases are TGTGCCTGGAGTGTACTAGGGTCTCCCCAGCATTTT. Using reference TRBV30 and TRBJ1-5 for the parts outside the CDR3, the full variable domain is SQTIHQWPATLVQPVGSPLSLECTVEGTSNPNLYWYRQAAGRGLQLLFYSVGIGQISSEVPQNLSASRPQDRQFILSSKKLLLSDSGFYLCAWSVLGSPQHFGDGTRLSIL.

The chain is built from TRBV5-4 and TRBJ1-2; TRBD1 might be the D (5 bases). Looked up from germline, CDR1 is SGHNT and CDR2 is YYREEE (reference sequence). CDR3 length: 14 amino acids. V was trimmed by 4 bases and J by 4 bases, leaving 14 bases between them. The CDR3 DNA is TGTGCCAGCAGCGGGGGAGGTTCCTTCTATGGCTACACCTTC. It codes for CASSGGGSFYGYTF.

This clone was observed a single time. The V call is TRBV5-6, the J call TRBJ1-4; no clear D. Germline V CDR1 and CDR2: SGHDT, YYEEEE. The CDR3 is 13 amino acids. V dropped 0 bases and J dropped 7 bases, with 7 bases sitting between them. The CDR3 DNA follows: TGTGCCAGCAGCTTGGGAACAGTTGAAAAACTGTTTTTT. This gives the protein CASSLGTVEKLFF.

This clone has a handful of counts. This rearrangement joins TRBV10-2 to TRBJ2-1; 7 bases match TRBD1. The germline gives CDR1 WSHSY, CDR2 SAAADI. The CDR3 runs 15 residues. The V segment lost 10 bases and the J segment 5 bases; nucleotides outside the gene matches: 14. In nucleotides, the CDR3 is TGCGCCATCTTAAACCCCGGGACAGATAACAATGAGCAGTTCTTC. Amino acid sequence: CAILNPGTDNNEQFF.

The J gene is TRBJ2-7, the V gene TRBV2; TRBD1 might be the D (5 bases). Germline V gene lookup returns CDR1 SNHLY and CDR2 FYNNEI. There are 15 residues in the CDR3. Trimming took off 7 bases at V and 6 bases at J, with 22 bases between the two ends. The CDR3 here is CASTEQTGIASEQYF. CDR3 in DNA: TGTGCCAGCACTGAGCAAACAGGAATCGCCTCCGAGCAGTACTTC.

The chain recombines TRBV9 with TRBJ2-5; the match to TRBD1 covers 7 bases. V lost 4 bases, J lost 4 bases, and 4 bases stayed unmatched. This CDR3 region has 13 residues. Germline assignment: CDR1 SGDLS and CDR2 YYNGEE. This CDR3 reads CASSPRDRETQYF. In DNA, the CDR3 is TGTGCCAGCAGCCCCCGGGACAGAGAGACCCAGTACTTC.

This chain joins TRBV15 and TRBJ1-4; D is ambiguous. The CDR3 is 15 amino acids. V was shortened by 0 bases and J by 6 bases, with 11 bases between the two germline ends. The germline gives CDR1 LNHNV, CDR2 YYDKDF (reference sequence). CDR3 protein: CATSREGSGYEKLFF. The CDR3 DNA reads as TGTGCCACCAGCAGAGAGGGTAGTGGATATGAAAAACTGTTTTTT.

The chain couples TRBV28 to TRBJ1-2; 8 positions match TRBD1. Germline V CDR1 and CDR2: MDHEN, SYDVKM. The CDR3 is 15 amino acids. V was clipped by 3 bases and J by 5 bases; unmatched bases: 8. CDR3 loop: CASSFPTGDGYGYTF. The CDR3 nucleotides are TGTGCCAGCAGTTTCCCGACAGGGGATGGTTATGGCTACACCTTC.

The chain has TRBV30 and TRBJ2-5, with 7 positions matching TRBD1. The CDR3 is made up of 12 amino acids. Germline V gene data show CDR1 as GTSNPN and CDR2 as SVGIG (reference sequence). V shed 3 bases and J 2 bases; nucleotides not matched to a gene: 0. CDR3 sequence: CAWRGQQETQYF. Written as DNA, the CDR3 is TGTGCCTGGAGGGGACAGCAAGAGACCCAGTACTTC.

The chain links TRBV9 to TRBJ2-6; D is unresolved. Germline-derived CDR1 and CDR2 are SGDLS and YYNGEE. With 0 bases removed from V and 3 bases from J, the gap between germline ends came to 1 base. The CDR3 is 13 amino acids. The CDR3 reads CASSVVGANVLTF. Here the CDR3 DNA reads TGTGCCAGCAGCGTAGTTGGGGCCAACGTCCTGACTTTC. Full variable domain (rest looked up from reference TRBV9 and TRBJ2-6): DSGVTQTPKHLITATGQRVTLRCSPRSGDLSVYWYQQSLDQGLQFLIQYYNGEERAKGNILERFSAQQFPDLHSELNLSSLELGDSALYFCASSVVGANVLTFGAGSRLTVL.

The V and J genes are TRBV7-2 and TRBJ1-5; unclear D gene. Germline V gene lookup returns CDR1 SGHTA and CDR2 FQGNSA. This CDR3 is 14 amino acids long. Trimming shortened V by 0 bases and J by 7 bases, and 10 bases separated the two germline ends. CDR3: CASSLAVDGQPQHF. CDR3 in DNA: TGTGCCAGCAGCTTAGCGGTGGATGGGCAGCCCCAGCATTTT.

The chain employs TRBV5-4 and TRBJ2-2; a possible D gene is TRBD2 (6 bases). The CDR3 loop spans 17 amino acids. Per germline, CDR1 SGHNT and CDR2 YYREEE (reference sequence). Trimming stripped 0 bases from V and 5 bases from J, with 17 bases between. The CDR3 loop reads CASSLGRRGSGTGELFF. The CDR3 DNA reads TGTGCCAGCAGCTTGGGCCGGAGGGGTTCTGGGACCGGGGAGCTGTTTTTT.

The V call is TRBV5-1, the J call TRBJ2-5; the match to TRBD2 covers 7 bases. The trim removed 4 bases at V and 2 bases at J, leaving 8 bases unmatched. The CDR3 runs to 15 residues. Germline V gene data show CDR1 as SGHRS and CDR2 as YFSETQ. The CDR3 loop is CASSGTGGVQETQYF. Written as DNA, the CDR3 is TGCGCCAGCAGCGGAACGGGAGGCGTACAAGAGACCCAGTACTTC.

The chain uses TRBV28 and TRBJ1-1, with D uncertain. Between the trimmed V and J ends, which lost 3 bases and 2 bases, there was a span of 4 bases. This CDR3 is 12 amino acids long. Germline CDR1 is MDHEN and CDR2 is SYDVKM. CDR3 loop: CASSLVNTEAFF. The CDR3, as DNA: TGTGCCAGCAGTTTGGTCAACACTGAAGCTTTCTTT.

V is TRBV10-1 and J is TRBJ2-1, with a weak D call TRBD2 (6 bases). Germline values: CDR1 WNHNN, CDR2 SYGVQD (reference sequence). V was shortened by 10 bases and J by 8 bases, with 18 bases between the two germline ends. This CDR3 has 13 residues. Written as DNA, the CDR3 is TGCGCCACGGGGGACTCCTCCGGCGATGAGCAGTTCTTC. The encoded protein is CATGDSSGDEQFF.

The chain uses TRBV18 and TRBJ2-2, with TRBD1 identical over 7 bases. After removal of 4 bases from V and 4 bases from J, the junction contained 6 bases not matched to a gene. CDR1 KGHSH and CDR2 LQKENI come from the germline V gene. This CDR3 has 15 residues. The CDR3: CASSRDRVRTGELFF. CDR3 DNA: TGTGCCAGCTCACGAGACAGGGTGCGCACCGGGGAGCTGTTTTTT.

Written as DNA, the CDR3 is TGTGCCAGCAGCTTAAGACCCAGGAACGGTGATGGCTACACCTTC. Translated, it gives CASSLRPRNGDGYTF. The chain recombines TRBV7-3 with TRBJ1-2; D gene uncertain. The V and J ends lost 1 base and 6 bases respectively, with 15 bases between them. Germline assignment: CDR1 SGHTA and CDR2 FQGTGA. The CDR3 extends over 15 amino acids.

This clone has only one observation. The V and J genes are TRBV4-2 and TRBJ2-7, with a possible D match to TRBD1 (5 bases). Germline assignment: CDR1 LGHNA and CDR2 YNFKEQ. Trimming cost V 4 bases and J 0 bases, with 13 bases left between them. The CDR3 has 15 amino acids. The CDR3 is CASSRSQGGSYEQYF. The CDR3 coding sequence is TGTGCCAGCAGCCGGTCCCAGGGTGGCTCCTACGAGCAGTACTTC.

The gene calls are TRBV10-3 and TRBJ2-7; TRBD1 agrees at 8 bases. The CDR3 totals 14 residues. V shed 6 bases, J shed 2 bases, and the junction held 6 bases outside the gene matches. The germline gives CDR1 ENHRY, CDR2 SYGVKD. CDR3 residues: CAIREGTGAYEQYF. CDR3 coding DNA: TGTGCCATCAGAGAGGGGACAGGAGCCTACGAGCAGTACTTC.